This T cell receptor beta chain originates from a study of blood T cell repertoires in COVID-19. In germline, CDR1 is MNHNS, CDR2 SASEGT. With 1 base removed from V and 5 bases from J, the gap between germline ends came to 8 bases. The CDR3 is made up of 14 amino acids. Here immunoSEQ multiplex PCR was the method, and the copy in TCRdb shows in-frame clones only, minus some. This table holds over 200,000 clones, around nine tenths found once. The sequence was obtained from a man in his 60s with COVID-19, enrolled during active disease. The V gene is TRBV6-1, the J gene TRBJ2-2, with unresolved D. Sequencing was performed on peripheral blood. The CDR3 nucleotides read TGTGCCAGCAGTGAAGGTGGCAGGACCGGGGAGCTGTTTTTT. This translates into CASSEGGRTGELFF.